This TCR beta chain derives from a study of a mutant IDH1 vaccine in newly diagnosed glioma. Study-wide points: Immune responses induced by vaccination arose in approximately 92% of the patients.

The protocol was immunoSEQ multiplex PCR, while the TCRdb copy is restricted to in-frame clones and leaves out a portion. The sample records tens of thousands of clones, 90% to 95% being singletons. Regarding this clone: Its antigen is as yet unknown.

Time point of the sample: week 5, during vaccination. Vaccine doses each comprised 300 ug of mutant IDH1 20-mer peptide, with topical imiquimod. The CDR3 is made up of 16 amino acids. Trimming cost V 2 bases and J 0 bases, with 14 bases left between them. Per the germline V gene, CDR1 is MNHEY and CDR2 is SMNVEV (reference sequence). The sample in question was PBMCs, obtained from a glioma patient whose treatment included an IDH1 peptide vaccine. J is TRBJ2-7 and V is TRBV27, with D possibly TRBD2 on 5 matching bases. The source of this sequence is a woman aged 50 to 60 with glioma. Here the CDR3 DNA reads TGTGCCAGCAGTTTAGGTGGCGGGTACAGCTCCTACGAGCAGTACTTC. Translation gives CASSLGGGYSSYEQYF.